The clone carrying this T cell receptor (beta chain) was observed a few times. What it binds is unknown. The sample comes from a study of cytomegalovirus exposure and HLA in healthy donors. Study-wide context: An early release of data contained about 85 million unique TCRs, which came from HLA-typed donors. General study points: An assumption of roughly uniform sequencing depth across donors underlay the presence/absence analyses. A missense DCLRE1C variant was associated with V- and J-gene trimming of TCR beta chains in a later analysis, and an independent cohort replicated the association. Most of the TCR beta V segments (in an earlier analysis) were productive either about 87% or about 30% of the time.

The PCR ran on 60 Vbeta and 13 Jbeta primers. Assay used: immunoSEQ multiplex PCR; TCRdb lists only in-frame clones, some missing. Of around 100,000 clones listed, around 82% are singletons. What was sequenced was PBMCs. This sequence was found in a woman between 18 and 29 years old in good health and CMV-seropositive.

CDR3 loop: CASSSYDRRHYGYTF. In DNA, the CDR3 is TGTGCCAGCAGTTCCTATGACAGGCGCCACTATGGCTACACCTTC. This chain links TRBV27 with TRBJ1-2; tentatively, D is TRBD1 (6 bases). CDR3 length equals 15 residues. The V gene's germline CDR1 is MNHEY and CDR2 SMNVEV (reference sequence). The V and J ends lost 4 bases and 3 bases respectively, with 15 bases between them.